The present TCR beta chain was sequenced within a study of blood T cell repertoires in COVID-19. Study-wide background: The cDNA or gDNA used as material had been derived from T cells, B-cell-depleted T cells, or PBMCs.

The sample holds a few counts of this clone. Authors' data handling: Estimation of nucleated cell counts was performed using reference gene primer amplification. Sequencing used immunoSEQ multiplex PCR; TCRdb keeps in-frame clones, though not all of them. Clone size and the V and J calls come from that table; the DNA yielded D and trimming. The data show roughly 59,000 clones, around 80% seen once. This CDR3 is built from 15 residues. CDR1 and CDR2 (germline): LNHDA, SQIVND (reference sequence). V gave up 5 bases and J gave up 0 bases, with 13 bases separating them. This chain connects TRBV19 to TRBJ1-2; D uncertain. The clonotype originates from an elderly man with acute or convalescent COVID-19. Sequences were obtained from peripheral blood. The CDR3 DNA follows: TGTGCCAGTAGTCCCCAACGGGTAGCTAACTATGGCTACACCTTC. It codes for CASSPQRVANYGYTF.